This TCR beta chain was identified during a study of blood T cell repertoires in COVID-19. Study background: Sites across the United States, Italy and Spain contributed samples from acute and convalescent COVID-19.

TCRdb's copy holds only in-frame clones and misses some; the assay was immunoSEQ multiplex PCR. The table lists 200,000 or so clones, approximately 85% of them singletons. This clonotype was obtained from a woman aged 70-85 years with active or convalescent COVID-19. Specimen: peripheral blood.

The CDR3: CASSVGSRGTDTQYF. The DNA for the CDR3 is TGTGCCAGCAGTGTGGGTAGCCGGGGCACAGATACGCAGTATTTT. V and J are TRBV2 and TRBJ2-3; D uncertain. The CDR3 spans 15 residues. Between the trimmed V and J ends, which lost 4 bases and 1 base, there was a span of 12 bases. Per the germline V gene, CDR1 is SNHLY and CDR2 is FYNNEI.